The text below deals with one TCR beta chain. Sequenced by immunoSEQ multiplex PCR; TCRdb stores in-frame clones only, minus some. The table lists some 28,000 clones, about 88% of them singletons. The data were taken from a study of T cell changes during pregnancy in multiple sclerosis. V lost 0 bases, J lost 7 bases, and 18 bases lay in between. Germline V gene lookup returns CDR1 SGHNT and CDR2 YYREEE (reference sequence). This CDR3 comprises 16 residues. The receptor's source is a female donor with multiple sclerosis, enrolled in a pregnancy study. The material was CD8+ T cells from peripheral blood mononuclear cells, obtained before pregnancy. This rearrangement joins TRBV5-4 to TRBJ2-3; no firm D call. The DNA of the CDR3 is TGTGCCAGCAGCTTGGGCCATATCAGCTTGGGCCATACGCAGTATTTT. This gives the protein CASSLGHISLGHTQYF.